These 18 T cell receptor beta chains originate from one sample sequenced in a study of T-cell reconstitution after alpha-beta-depleted transplantation in children. Using unique molecular identifiers, the investigators prepared the TCRbeta library. MiXCR, applied by TCRdb to the PCR reads, yields one record per CDR3 protein. The profile shows 550,000 to 600,000 distinct CDR3 sequences, more than 20% of them singletons. The input for sequencing was PBMCs, mostly from graft donor cells, taken 360 days after TCRalphabeta/CD19-depleted stem cell transplant. The receptors were gathered from a boy in the first two years of life who had a stem cell transplant for acute myeloid leukemia, so the T cells may come from the graft donor.

The rearrangement uses TRBV20-1 and TRBJ2-7; D might be TRBD1 (6 bases). The CDR3 covers 13 residues. Germline V gene data show CDR1 as DFQATT and CDR2 as SNEGSKA (reference sequence). Trimming took off 5 bases at V and 1 base at J, with 12 bases between the two ends. The CDR3, as DNA: TGCAGTGCTCGAGGCACAGGGTCCTACGAGCAGTACGTC. Its translation is CSARGTGSYEQYV.

The V and J genes are TRBV13 and TRBJ2-2, with D possibly being TRBD1 (5 bases). The ends were cut back, 7 bases at V and 0 bases at J, with 15 bases in the middle. This CDR3 comprises 16 residues. From germline, CDR1 is PRHDT and CDR2 FYEKMQ (reference sequence). The CDR3 loop is CASTKGVGANTGELFF. The CDR3, as DNA: TGTGCCAGCACCAAAGGGGTAGGAGCGAACACCGGGGAGCTGTTTTTT.

This chain links TRBV12-3 or TRBV12-4 with TRBJ1-4; TRBD1 matches 9 bases. Losses at the gene ends were 7 bases for V and 8 bases for J; bases not matched to a gene: 17. The CDR3 runs 17 residues. The CDR3 loop reads CASIPASRTGVKEKLFF. In DNA, the CDR3 is TGTGCCAGCATTCCTGCCTCACGGACAGGGGTAAAGGAAAAACTGTTTTTT.

In its sample, this clonotype was seen a few times. The chain is built from TRBV20-1 and TRBJ2-5; no clear D. Trimming removed 0 bases from V and 4 bases from J, with 9 bases in between. The V gene's germline CDR1 is DFQATT and CDR2 SNEGSKA (reference sequence). The CDR3 is 13 residues long. CDR3 coding DNA: TGCAGTGCTAGAGATCGGAGACGAGAGACCCAGTACTTC. It yields the protein CSARDRRRETQYF.

This clonotype occurred a few times. The chain links TRBV6-1 to TRBJ2-5; 11 bases match TRBD2. The germline V gene has CDR1 MNHNS and CDR2 SASEGT. This CDR3 spans 15 amino acids. V was clipped by 6 bases and J by 3 bases; unmatched bases: 6. The CDR3 sequence is CASRVLAGAEETQYF. CDR3 coding DNA: TGTGCCAGCAGGGTACTAGCGGGGGCGGAAGAGACCCAGTACTTC.

Ten or more counts support this clonotype. The chain couples TRBV5-6 to TRBJ2-1; 7 bases are a match to TRBD1. Germline V lookup: CDR1 SGHDT, CDR2 YYEEEE. The V and J ends lost 2 bases and 5 bases, in that order; junction bases with no gene match: 10. The CDR3 is made up of 16 amino acids. CDR3 residues: CASSFMHGTANNEQFF. DNA of the CDR3: TGTGCCAGCAGCTTCATGCATGGGACAGCCAACAATGAGCAGTTCTTC.

The sample holds a few counts of this clonotype. V usage is TRBV20-1 and J usage is TRBJ2-1; D remains ambiguous. This CDR3 comprises 14 residues. Germline V gene data show CDR1 as DFQATT and CDR2 as SNEGSKA (reference sequence). The V gene lost 3 bases and the J gene lost 7 bases, with 16 bases spanning the gap. CDR3 bases: TGCAGTGCTAGGTTAACCGCAACGGAAAATGAGCAGTTCTTC. Protein product: CSARLTATENEQFF.

This CDR3 is CASSYKVGTDTQYF. In DNA, the CDR3 is TGTGCCAGCAGTTACAAGGTCGGAACAGATACGCAGTATTTT. This chain joins TRBV6-5 and TRBJ2-3; D is ambiguous. CDR1 and CDR2 from the germline V gene are MNHEY and SVGAGI. The CDR3 has 14 residues. The ends were cut back, 2 bases at V and 3 bases at J, with 9 bases in the middle.

J is TRBJ1-2 and V is TRBV28, with a possible D match to TRBD1 (6 bases). Germline assignment: CDR1 MDHEN and CDR2 SYDVKM. The V end lost 6 bases, the J end lost 5 bases, and 16 bases lay between the germline ends. There are 14 residues in the CDR3. The CDR3 DNA is TGTGCCAGCAGCTCGCCCTGGGACACTTATGGCTACACCTTC. This encodes CASSSPWDTYGYTF.

This clonotype showed up many times. The rearrangement links TRBV5-6 to TRBJ1-4, with 9 bases that match TRBD1. Germline values: CDR1 SGHDT, CDR2 YYEEEE. The V gene end was trimmed by 4 bases and the J gene end by 6 bases; junction bases not matched to a gene: 4. The CDR3 covers 14 residues. The CDR3 spells CASSPDRGYEKLFF. The CDR3 nucleotides read TGTGCCAGCAGCCCCGACAGGGGGTATGAAAAACTGTTTTTT.

The J gene is TRBJ2-3, the V gene TRBV6-1, with TRBD2 identical over 8 bases. V was clipped by 6 bases and J by 5 bases; unmatched bases: 13. The CDR3 length is 16 residues. Germline V lookup: CDR1 MNHNS, CDR2 SASEGT. This chain's CDR3 is CASSLGPGTRGDTQYF. CDR3 sequence (DNA): TGTGCCAGCAGCCTAGGCCCCGGGACTAGAGGAGATACGCAGTATTTT.

This chain uses TRBV12-3 or TRBV12-4 with TRBJ2-1; the D gene is possibly TRBD2 (7 bases). The CDR3 has 15 amino acids. Trimming shortened V by 7 bases and J by 8 bases, and 21 bases separated the two germline ends. The CDR3 spells CASTPVEGGGDEQFF. The CDR3 DNA sequence: TGTGCCAGCACCCCGGTTGAGGGGGGGGGCGATGAGCAGTTCTTC.

This clonotype was seen repeatedly, ten times or more. This chain uses TRBV3-1 with TRBJ2-6; D not certain. V lost 4 bases to trimming and J lost 1 base, with 8 bases between them. Germline lookup yields CDR1 LGHDT and CDR2 YNNKEL (reference sequence). The CDR3 runs 15 residues. CDR3 bases: TGTGCCAGCAGCCCAACACCGTCTGGGGCCAACGTCCTGACTTTC. As protein: CASSPTPSGANVLTF.

This clonotype has more than one count but fewer than ten. The V gene is TRBV6-5, the J gene TRBJ2-5, with a tentative D call TRBD2 (7 bases). The length of the CDR3 is 16 residues. V lost 2 bases to trimming and J lost 2 bases, with 15 bases between them. In germline, CDR1 is MNHEY, CDR2 SVGAGI. Here the CDR3 DNA reads TGTGCCAGCAGTTACGGGGGGGCGAGGAAGCAAGAGACCCAGTACTTC. This codes for CASSYGGARKQETQYF.

This clonotype was picked up a small number of times. The gene calls are TRBV24-1 and TRBJ2-1; perhaps TRBD1 as D (6 bases). The length of the CDR3 is 13 residues. Trimming pared 8 bases from V and 4 bases from J, leaving 11 bases between. Germline CDR1 KGHDR, CDR2 SFDVKD. The CDR3 sequence: CATKDSFYNEQFF. Written as DNA, the CDR3 is TGTGCCACCAAGGACAGCTTTTACAATGAGCAGTTCTTC.

The chain joins TRBV12-3 or TRBV12-4 to TRBJ2-2, with 12 bases identical to TRBD1. With 6 bases clipped from V and 6 bases from J, the junction kept 8 bases outside the gene matches. This CDR3 has 16 residues. CDR3 loop: CASRPGTGGEAGELFF. As DNA, the CDR3 is TGTGCCAGCAGACCAGGGACAGGGGGCGAGGCCGGGGAGCTGTTTTTT.

The rearrangement uses TRBV4-3 and TRBJ2-2; 7 bases map to TRBD2. The CDR3 is made up of 18 amino acids. Germline V lookup: CDR1 LGHNA, CDR2 YSLEER. Trimming removed 0 bases from V and 0 bases from J; junction bases left unmatched: 7. For the CDR3, the DNA is TGCGCCAGCAGCCAAGATCCTCCTAGCGGCGCGAACACCGGGGAGCTGTTTTTT. This sequence encodes CASSQDPPSGANTGELFF.

The chain employs TRBV11-2 and TRBJ2-5, with 11 bases lining up with TRBD1. The germline CDR1 and CDR2 sequences are SGHAT and FQNNGV. CDR3 length: 14 residues. Losses at the gene ends were 5 bases for V and 6 bases for J; bases not matched to a gene: 5. CDR3 in amino acids: CASSPPDRGQTQYF. The CDR3 DNA reads TGTGCCAGCAGCCCCCCGGACAGGGGGCAGACCCAGTACTTC.